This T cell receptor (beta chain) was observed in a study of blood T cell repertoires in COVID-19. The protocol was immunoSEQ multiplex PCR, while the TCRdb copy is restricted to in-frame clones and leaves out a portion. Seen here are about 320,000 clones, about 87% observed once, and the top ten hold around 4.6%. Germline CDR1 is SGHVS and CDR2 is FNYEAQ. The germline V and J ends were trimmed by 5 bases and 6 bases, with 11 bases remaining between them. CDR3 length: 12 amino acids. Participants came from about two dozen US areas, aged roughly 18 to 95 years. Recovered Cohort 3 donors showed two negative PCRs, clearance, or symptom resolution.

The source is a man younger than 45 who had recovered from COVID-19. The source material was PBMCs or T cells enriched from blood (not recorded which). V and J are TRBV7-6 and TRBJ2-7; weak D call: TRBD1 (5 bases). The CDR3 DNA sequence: TGTGCCAGCAGCGACGACAGATTCGAGCAGTACTTC. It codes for CASSDDRFEQYF. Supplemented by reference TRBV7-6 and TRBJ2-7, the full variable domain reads GAGVSQSPRYKVTKRGQDVALRCDPISGHVSLYWYRQALGQGPEFLTYFNYEAQQDKSGLPNDRFSAERPEGSISTLTIQRTEQRDSAMYRCASSDDRFEQYFGPGTRLTVT.